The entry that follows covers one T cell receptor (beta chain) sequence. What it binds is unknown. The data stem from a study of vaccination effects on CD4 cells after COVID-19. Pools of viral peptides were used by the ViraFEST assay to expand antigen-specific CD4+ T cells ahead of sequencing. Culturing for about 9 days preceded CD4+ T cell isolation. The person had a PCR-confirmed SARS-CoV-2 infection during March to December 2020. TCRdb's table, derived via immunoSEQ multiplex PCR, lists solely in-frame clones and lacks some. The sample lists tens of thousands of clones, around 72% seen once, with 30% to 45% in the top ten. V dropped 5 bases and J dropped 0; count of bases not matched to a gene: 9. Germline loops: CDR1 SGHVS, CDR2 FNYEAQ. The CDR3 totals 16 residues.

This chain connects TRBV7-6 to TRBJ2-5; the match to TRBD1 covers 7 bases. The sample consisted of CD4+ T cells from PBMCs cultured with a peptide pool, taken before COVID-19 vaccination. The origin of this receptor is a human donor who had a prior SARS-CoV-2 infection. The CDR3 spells CASSPPGGSYQETQYF. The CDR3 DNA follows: TGTGCCAGCAGCCCCCCAGGGGGATCGTACCAAGAGACCCAGTACTTC.